This TCR beta chain was identified in a study of cytomegalovirus exposure and HLA in healthy donors (dated by TCRdb to about 2017). As for the study more broadly: In an earlier analysis of some 610 of the donors, about 260 Gb of sequence data and 117 million unique TCR beta sequences from roughly 190 million T cells were reported. An early release covering about 600 HLA-typed donors comprised about 300 gigabases of sequencing data and roughly 86 million unique TCR sequences. Of the 300 to 500 genotyped donors, 65% to 90% were placed in the genetic ancestry cluster associated with self-reported Caucasian donors. The study aimed to test whether cataloging public T cell receptors could reveal signatures of past pathogen exposure. The T cell repertoires of 666 subjects were profiled by immunosequencing and related to cytomegalovirus serostatus. In addition to the first cohort of roughly 670 subjects, a separate validation cohort of some 120 different subjects was used. To predict cytomegalovirus infection status, the study combined high-throughput TCR immunosequencing, statistical association of individual TCRs with disease status, and machine learning. A later analysis re-examined previously published TCR beta repertoires from just over 650 donors and added high-resolution HLA genotyping to investigate patterns of TCR occurrence. In the later analysis, no new phenotypic data were used to find candidate immune exposures; instead, reliance was placed on TCR beta sequences and their occurrence across donors. An earlier analysis of approximately 500 of the donors applied high-throughput TCR beta sequencing to assess whether each TCR beta V gene segment acted as functional or pseudogenic. Donor age, sex, ethnicity and CMV serostatus were compiled alongside the repertoire data. Genome-wide SNP genotypes for about 65% of the 666 donors were used in a later genetic analysis, which treated that subset as a discovery cohort. Every discovery cohort repertoire had been produced on one sequencing platform. HLA typing included class I and class II loci at four-digit resolution. Typing coverage varied by locus: roughly 620-640 donors for A, B, C, DRB1 and DQB1; roughly 560 for DQA1; about 590 for DPA1; 400 to 480 for DPB1. Because of strong linkage in the cohort, five DR-DQ haplotypes were treated as single units for association and clustering. Among about 400 genotyped donors of the cohort, an average of around 220,000 unique TCR beta nucleotide sequences was sequenced per donor, of which about 19% were non-productive.

Receptor libraries were prepared by the immunoSEQ multiplex PCR assay. A mixture of 60 forward primers for TCR Vbeta segments and 13 reverse primers for TCR Jbeta segments was used in the multiplex PCR. Amplification of the CDR3 region of rearranged TCR beta genes was performed with a multiplex PCR assay on genomic DNA. Amplified TCR beta libraries were sequenced as 87-base-pair reads on the Illumina HiSeq System. The original methods were these. A later analysis tallied around 82 million unique TCR beta chains across the 666 repertoires, and approximately 12 million of those chains were shared by two or more donors. Raw reads were error-corrected and collapsed into unique sequences by a nearest-neighbor algorithm in which closely related sequences were merged to remove PCR and sequencing errors. To assign V, D and J gene segments, CDR3 sequences were aligned to IMGT reference sequences. For a sequence to be retained, at least a six-nucleotide match to both a V gene segment and a J gene segment was required. Rearrangements were classified as productive when the CDR3 lacked stop codons and remained in frame with V and J, and all other rearrangements were classified as non-productive. Following IMGT convention, CDR3 was defined as the stretch from the second conserved V-encoded cysteine up to the conserved J-encoded phenylalanine. In an earlier analysis of around 640 of the donors, sequences lacking an unambiguous match to a single V gene segment were excluded. An earlier analysis of about 590 of the donors classified V segments as functional when productive rearrangements were above 56.7% and as segregating when the standard deviation between donors was above 5%. A statistical classification framework was built for diagnosing cytomegalovirus status from the catalog of TCR beta chain sequences. In a later analysis, TCR nucleotide sequences were compared against IMGT/GENE-DB human TR gene sequences so that V and J genes could be assigned. The TCRdist pipeline was used in a later analysis to assign CDR3 sequences and most-parsimonious VDJ recombination scenarios. In a later analysis, each TCR beta chain was defined by its CDR3 amino acid sequence together with its V-gene family, and reads lacking a unique V-gene family were excluded. As a way to deal with suspected cross-contamination and a sequencing artifact, a later analysis dropped roughly 600 nucleotide sequences that were highly shared and had low generation probability. In a later analysis, a clonal expansion index was calculated for each public chain from normalized within-repertoire ranks of inferred template counts. Generation probabilities in a later analysis came from a VDJ recombination model fitted to out-of-frame rearrangements, and those results were checked against IGoR. Hypergeometric tests were used in a later analysis to score TCR-TCR, TCR-HLA and TCR-CMV co-occurrence, with a repertoire-size bias correction applied to the TCR pairs. To estimate false discovery rates, a later analysis permuted the HLA or CMV assignments 20 times. In a later analysis, co-occurring TCRs were grouped using DBSCAN, with TCRdist sequence similarity added in when clustering inside HLA-allele-positive subsets. Co-occurrence clustering excluded repertoires with fewer than 30,000 or more than 120,000 public chains, plus five with anomalous nucleotide sharing. As stored in TCRdb, this immuneACCESS dataset retains in-frame rearrangements with V and J assigned. A fraction of the clones does not appear; measured against another copy, unresolved V genes explain less than half of the discrepancy, and the remainder lacks a known reason. The DNA gave D and trimming, while V, J and clone size come from that table. For this sample there are roughly 290,000 clones; roughly 80% appear just once. The top ten clones comprise about 0.3% of the sample.

As to this clone: The specificity of this receptor is unknown. No base quality information exists; no much larger clone differs at one position.

The cohort comprised more than 550 healthy bone marrow donors. All cohort members were sampled while nominally healthy, although unrecorded immune exposures were likely present. The donor was CMV seronegative and belonged to the group of 380 or so seronegative cohort members. A peripheral blood sample was collected from each donor, and TCR beta sequencing was performed on peripheral blood mononuclear cells. The Qiagen DNeasy Blood Extraction Kit was used to extract genomic DNA from the blood cell samples. At the junction V is shortened by 2 bases and J by 0 bases, with 20 bases in between. Via the germline V gene, CDR1 is ENHRY and CDR2 SYGVKD. The CDR3 runs 18 amino acids, cysteine and phenylalanine included. Of the read, only the CDR3 DNA is kept; its 54 bases are in frame from base 1. What the research found in general, with its limitations: A later analysis found that HLA-associated TCR beta chains were more clonally expanded and had lower generation probabilities than equally common non-associated chains. Most TCR sequences were seen in very few donors, while some public TCRs were found in many individuals. Linkage disequilibrium might explain the correlated functional status among segregating V segments, but an unknown experimental factor could not be excluded. Immune exposure information for the cohort was limited to CMV serostatus. Strong co-occurrence of HLA alleles, especially DR and DQ, made assigning TCR associations to individual alleles difficult. The sequencing pipeline was judged likely to have produced a cluster of highly shared sequence variants as a technical artifact. V-gene and J-gene trimming of TCR beta chains was associated with a missense DCLRE1C variant in a later genetic analysis, and the association was replicated in an independent cohort. This cohort had only TCR beta chains sequenced, and the lack of alpha or paired-chain data limited which features could be detected. Most CMV-associated TCR beta chains appeared to be HLA-restricted in a later analysis, and the HLA associations seemed to be driven largely by CMV exposure. In the study, 164 TCR beta chains were listed as associated with cytomegalovirus. Seventeen rarely observed V segments, including chromosome 9 orphons, were excluded from the earlier analysis of several hundred of the donors because counts were too low. Specific HLA alleles were associated with roughly 16,000 TCR beta sequences at a false discovery rate of 0.05 in a later analysis. Because HLA typing was missing for some donors at each locus, association tests included only the typed subset. The authors suggested that the approach could potentially be extended to other disease states and immunological phenotypes. Broadly in line with IMGT annotations, most TCR beta V segments showed up in productive rearrangements about 87% or about 30% of the time in an earlier analysis of 450 to 750 of the donors. Several of the top co-occurrence clusters appeared to be linked to parvovirus B19, influenza, CMV and Epstein-Barr virus, according to a later analysis. A further reported finding was that TCR beta sequences accurately predicted the HLA-A and HLA-B alleles for most subjects in the first cohort. A few of the identified cytomegalovirus-associated TCR beta chains were confirmed in vitro to be specific for cytomegalovirus antigens. Presence/absence analyses assumed roughly uniform sequencing depth across donors, an assumption that may not hold. The classifier was reported to diagnose cytomegalovirus status with high specificity and sensitivity in both the original cohort and the validation cohort. Because the 87-base-pair reads could not distinguish some IMGT-functional V segments, including TRBV6-2 and TRBV6-3, those segments were excluded. In a later analysis, TCR association rates were found to vary across HLA loci, with the most associated TCRs seen for DRB1 alleles and the fewest for HLA-C alleles. According to a later genetic analysis, donors in an Asian-associated ancestry cluster had fewer N-insertions in productive TCRs than the approximately 700-donor mean.

The chain joins TRBV10-3 to TRBJ2-7, with TRBD2 perhaps the D gene, on 6 matching bases. Sequenced: PBMCs. The receptor was isolated from a girl aged 2 to 10 in good health and CMV-seronegative. The nucleotide sequence is TGTGCCATCAGTGAGGTGGGACTTTGGGGGGACCTCTCCTACGAGCAGTACTTC. The encoded protein is CAISEVGLWGDLSYEQYF.